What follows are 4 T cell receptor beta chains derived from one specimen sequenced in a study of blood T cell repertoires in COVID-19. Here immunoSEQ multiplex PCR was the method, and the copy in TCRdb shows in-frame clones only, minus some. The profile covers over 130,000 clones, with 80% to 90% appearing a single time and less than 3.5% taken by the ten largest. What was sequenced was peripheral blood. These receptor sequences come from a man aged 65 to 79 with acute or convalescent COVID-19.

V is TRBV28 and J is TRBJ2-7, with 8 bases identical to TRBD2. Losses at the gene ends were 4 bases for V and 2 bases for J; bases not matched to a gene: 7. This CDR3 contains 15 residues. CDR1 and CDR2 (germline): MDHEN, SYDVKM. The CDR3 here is CASSSHSGTTYEQYF. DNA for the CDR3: TGTGCCAGCAGTTCCCATAGCGGGACCACCTACGAGCAGTACTTC.

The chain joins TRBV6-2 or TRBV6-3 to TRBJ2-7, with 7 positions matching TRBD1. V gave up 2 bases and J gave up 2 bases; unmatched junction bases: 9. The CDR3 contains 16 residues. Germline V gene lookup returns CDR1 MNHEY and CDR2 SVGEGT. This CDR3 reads CASSYGTALIPYEQYF. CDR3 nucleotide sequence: TGTGCCAGCAGTTACGGGACAGCTTTAATACCCTACGAGCAGTACTTC.

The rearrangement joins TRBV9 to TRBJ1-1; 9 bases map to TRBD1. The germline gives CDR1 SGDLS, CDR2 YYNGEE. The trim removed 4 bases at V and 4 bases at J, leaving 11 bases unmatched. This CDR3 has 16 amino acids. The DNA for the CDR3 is TGTGCCAGCAGCCCATCGCCCGGGACAGGGATCACTGAAGCTTTCTTT. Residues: CASSPSPGTGITEAFF.

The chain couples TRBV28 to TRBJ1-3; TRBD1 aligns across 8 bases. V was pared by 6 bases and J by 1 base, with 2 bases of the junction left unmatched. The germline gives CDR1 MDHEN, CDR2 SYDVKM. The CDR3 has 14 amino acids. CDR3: CASSHRGSGNTIYF. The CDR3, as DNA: TGTGCCAGCAGCCACAGGGGGTCTGGAAACACCATATATTTT. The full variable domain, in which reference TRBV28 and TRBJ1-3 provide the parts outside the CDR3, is DVKVTQSSRYLVKRTGEKVFLECVQDMDHENMFWYRQDPGLGLRLIYFSYDVKMKEKGDIPEGYSVSREKKERFSLILESASTNQTSMYLCASSHRGSGNTIYFGEGSWLTVV.